The next 26 T cell receptor beta chains were all read from a single sample in a study of T cell responses to AZD1222 COVID-19 vaccine. Sequenced by immunoSEQ multiplex PCR; TCRdb stores in-frame clones only, minus some. The sample consists of roughly 180,000 clones, 94% of them appearing once. The starting material was peripheral blood, obtained on day 0 of AZD1222 vaccination. The receptor set was obtained from an adult in good health.

The chain carries TRBV2 and TRBJ1-2, with a weak D call TRBD1 (6 bases). CDR3 length: 13 amino acids. Germline V lookup: CDR1 SNHLY, CDR2 FYNNEI. Between the trimmed V and J ends, which lost 10 bases and 4 bases, there was a span of 16 bases. Here the CDR3 DNA reads TGTGCCACCAATTACGACAGGACCTATGGCTACACCTTC. Translation: CATNYDRTYGYTF.

This chain uses TRBV5-1 with TRBJ2-6, with D possibly called TRBD1 or TRBD2 (5 bases each). Trimming removed 4 bases from V and 0 bases from J, with 17 bases in between. The CDR3 is made up of 18 amino acids. Germline V gene data show CDR1 as SGHRS and CDR2 as YFSETQ. CDR3 nucleotide sequence: TGCGCCAGCAGCCCCAGCCTGGGACGCCACTCTGGGGCCAACGTCCTGACTTTC. Encoded protein: CASSPSLGRHSGANVLTF.

V usage is TRBV27 and J usage is TRBJ2-1, with 9 bases identical to TRBD2. Germline CDR1 MNHEY, CDR2 SMNVEV (reference sequence). With 5 bases clipped from V and 7 bases from J, the junction kept 6 bases outside the gene matches. The CDR3 contains 14 residues. CDR3 residues: CASSHLAGLNEQFF. The CDR3 region has the DNA TGTGCCAGCAGTCATCTAGCGGGACTAAATGAGCAGTTCTTC.

This clone was seen a handful of times. The genes are TRBV4-2 and TRBJ2-7, with D tentatively TRBD1 or TRBD2 (5 bases each). V was shortened by 5 bases and J by 1 base, with 15 bases between the two germline ends. In germline, CDR1 is LGHNA, CDR2 YNFKEQ. The CDR3 extends over 15 amino acids. The CDR3 bases are TGTGCCAGCAGCGGGACCATGGGGGAGTCCTACGAGCAGTACTTC. It specifies CASSGTMGESYEQYF.

This rearrangement joins TRBV11-2 to TRBJ2-7; D remains ambiguous. This CDR3 has 14 amino acids. Germline CDR1 reads SGHAT; CDR2 reads FQNNGV. V dropped 1 base and J dropped 1 base, with 8 bases sitting between them. CDR3 sequence (DNA): TGTGCCAGCAGCTTAGTTTCACCTTCCTACGAGCAGTACTTC. Protein product: CASSLVSPSYEQYF.

The J gene is TRBJ1-6, the V gene TRBV10-3, with TRBD1 identical over 9 bases. The CDR3 is 15 residues long. The V and J ends lost 0 bases and 9 bases, in that order; junction bases with no gene match: 3. Germline lookup yields CDR1 ENHRY and CDR2 SYGVKD. The DNA for the CDR3 is TGTGCCATCAGTGAGTCGACAGGGGGTCTTTCACCCCTCCACTTT. It codes for CAISESTGGLSPLHF.

This chain links TRBV29-1 with TRBJ1-1; D gene unclear. Germline CDR1 is SQVTM and CDR2 is ANQGSEA. The CDR3 consists of 13 residues. The V end lost 7 bases, the J end lost 3 bases, and 15 bases lay between the germline ends. CDR3 nucleotides: TGCAGCGCAATACTAAGAAGGGACACTGAAGCTTTCTTT. Amino acids: CSAILRRDTEAFF.

For the CDR3, the DNA is TGTGCCAGCAAAGAGGACAGAACTATCACAGATACGCAGTATTTT. The encoded protein is CASKEDRTITDTQYF. This rearrangement joins TRBV6-5 to TRBJ2-3; maybe TRBD1 (6 bases). Trimming cost V 7 bases and J 2 bases, with 16 bases left between them. From germline, CDR1 is MNHEY and CDR2 SVGAGI. This CDR3 is built from 15 residues.

The V and J genes are TRBV29-1 and TRBJ2-3; D not resolved. From germline, CDR1 is SQVTM and CDR2 ANQGSEA. This CDR3 is built from 14 residues. Trimming stripped 7 bases from V and 0 bases from J, with 14 bases between. The CDR3 region is CSAMTEPSTDTQYF. As DNA, the CDR3 is TGCAGCGCCATGACGGAACCTAGCACAGATACGCAGTATTTT.

The chain uses TRBV7-8 and TRBJ2-1, with 7 nucleotides matching TRBD1. This CDR3 contains 20 residues. The V segment lost 3 bases and the J segment 4 bases; nucleotides outside the gene matches: 21. The germline V gene encodes CDR1 SGHVS and CDR2 FQNEAQ. The CDR3 protein is CASSFRFVSGKQGIYNEQFF. CDR3 coding DNA: TGTGCCAGCAGCTTCAGGTTCGTATCAGGGAAACAGGGGATATACAATGAGCAGTTCTTC.

This rearrangement joins TRBV5-4 to TRBJ2-1, with D tentatively TRBD2 (6 bases). The CDR3 has 15 residues. Trimming took 0 bases from V and 5 from J, leaving 12 bases between them. Per germline, CDR1 SGHNT and CDR2 YYREEE (reference sequence). CDR3 DNA: TGTGCCAGCAGCTTGGGTGGAGGGATCGACAATGAGCAGTTCTTC. It codes for CASSLGGGIDNEQFF.

J is TRBJ1-3 and V is TRBV4-1, with D hard to call. CDR1 MGHRA and CDR2 YSYEKL come from the germline V gene. V dropped 2 bases and J dropped 3 bases, with 5 bases sitting between them. The CDR3 is made up of 13 amino acids. CDR3 residues: CASSQKDGNTIYF. For the CDR3, the DNA is TGCGCCAGCAGCCAAAAAGATGGAAACACCATATATTTT.

The rearrangement links TRBV7-9 to TRBJ1-1, with D tentatively TRBD1 (5 bases). In germline, CDR1 is SEHNR, CDR2 FQNEAQ (reference sequence). The CDR3 has 12 amino acids. The V gene lost 1 base and the J gene lost 7 bases, with 7 bases spanning the gap. CDR3 residues: CASSLGQIEAFF. CDR3 DNA: TGTGCCAGCAGCTTAGGACAGATTGAAGCTTTCTTT.

The V gene is TRBV28, the J gene TRBJ1-1, with TRBD1 as a possible D gene (5 bases). Germline lookup yields CDR1 MDHEN and CDR2 SYDVKM. V shed 5 bases and J shed 1 base, with 17 bases lying between them. The CDR3 extends over 16 amino acids. CDR3 coding DNA: TGTGCCAGCAGTCAACTTGGGGGGAGCGGGAACACTGAAGCTTTCTTT. This codes for CASSQLGGSGNTEAFF.

The J gene is TRBJ2-1, the V gene TRBV7-3; TRBD2 matches 13 bases. The J segment lost 8 bases and the V segment lost 6 bases, leaving 4 bases of the junction unmatched. This CDR3 contains 14 residues. Per germline, CDR1 SGHTA and CDR2 FQGTGA. The CDR3 here is CASSTSGRVDEQFF. The CDR3 DNA reads TGTGCCAGCAGTACTAGCGGGAGGGTTGATGAGCAGTTCTTC.

The sample holds a few counts of this clone. The J gene is TRBJ2-7, the V gene TRBV6-1, with no clear D. The CDR3 has 14 amino acids. Trimming shortened V by 2 bases and J by 2 bases, and 10 bases separated the two germline ends. Germline V gene data show CDR1 as MNHNS and CDR2 as SASEGT. Written as DNA, the CDR3 is TGTGCCAGCAGTGAAATGGGCCGTACCTACGAGCAGTACTTC. This codes for CASSEMGRTYEQYF.

The chain combines TRBV28 with TRBJ1-2, with D possibly being TRBD1 (6 bases). The germline V and J ends were trimmed by 4 bases and 3 bases, with 9 bases remaining between them. Germline V gene sequence: CDR1 MDHEN, CDR2 SYDVKM. The CDR3 spans 13 residues. CDR3 sequence reads: CASSSGADYGYTF. CDR3 DNA: TGTGCCAGCAGTTCGGGGGCGGACTATGGCTACACCTTC.

The count of this clone is one. The genes are TRBV24-1 and TRBJ2-4; D is uncertain. The CDR3 runs to 15 residues. Trimming left V 5 bases short and J 2 bases short, with 12 bases between. Germline CDR1 KGHDR, CDR2 SFDVKD. This CDR3 reads CATSGAGVTKNIQYF. Written as DNA, the CDR3 is TGTGCCACCAGTGGGGCAGGAGTAACCAAAAACATTCAGTACTTC.

The chain has TRBV5-1 and TRBJ1-4; D remains unclear. Germline CDR1 SGHRS, CDR2 YFSETQ. The CDR3 has 14 residues. The V end was cut by 4 bases, the J end by 8 bases, with 15 bases between. The CDR3 nucleotides are TGCGCCAGCAGCCCTCGGGAGGGTTACGAAAAACTGTTTTTT. Protein product: CASSPREGYEKLFF.

CDR3 coding DNA: TGCACCAGCAGCCAAGACGTCGGGACTAGCGGAAACAATGAGCAGTTCTTC. It specifies CTSSQDVGTSGNNEQFF. The gene calls are TRBV1 and TRBJ2-1; the table's D call of TRBD2 was not tested on the DNA. TRBV1 is noted as a pseudogene. The CDR3 spans 17 residues.

V gene TRBV24-1 combines with J gene TRBJ1-5; D is ambiguous. CDR3 length equals 14 residues. Germline V gene sequence: CDR1 KGHDR, CDR2 SFDVKD. V lost 4 bases, J lost 6 bases, and 12 bases lay in between. The CDR3 DNA reads TGTGCCACCAGTGACGCGGAGGTCAGTCAGCCCCAGCATTTT. Amino acid sequence: CATSDAEVSQPQHF.

The chain couples TRBV27 to TRBJ2-2; 8 positions agree with TRBD1. Germline V CDR1 and CDR2: MNHEY, SMNVEV (reference sequence). CDR3 length equals 18 residues. J lost 0 bases, V lost 5 bases, and 11 bases had no gene match. Here the CDR3 reads CASSLRGPRSTNTGELFF. For the CDR3, the DNA is TGTGCCAGCAGTCTCAGGGGGCCTCGATCAACGAACACCGGGGAGCTGTTTTTT.

The chain recombines TRBV5-1 with TRBJ2-3; TRBD2 aligns across 10 bases. Trimming removed 1 base from V and 4 bases from J; junction bases left unmatched: 6. The CDR3 loop spans 16 amino acids. The germline gives CDR1 SGHRS, CDR2 YFSETQ. This CDR3 is CASSLTRLAGADTQYF. In DNA, the CDR3 is TGCGCCAGCAGCTTGACCCGACTAGCGGGCGCAGATACGCAGTATTTT.

The J gene is TRBJ2-1, the V gene TRBV4-2; TRBD2 matches at 11 bases. V lost 0 bases, J lost 7 bases, and 8 bases stayed unmatched. Germline values: CDR1 LGHNA, CDR2 YNFKEQ. CDR3 length equals 17 residues. The CDR3: CASSQDIRLAGGNEQFF. CDR3 DNA: TGTGCCAGCAGCCAAGATATCCGGCTAGCGGGAGGTAATGAGCAGTTCTTC.

V and J are TRBV5-4 and TRBJ2-5; perhaps TRBD1 as D (5 bases). The V gene lost 4 bases and the J gene lost 4 bases, with 14 bases spanning the gap. The CDR3 contains 14 residues. Germline lookup yields CDR1 SGHNT and CDR2 YYREEE (reference sequence). The CDR3 DNA is TGTGCCAGCAGCCCAGAATCCCAGGGAGAGACCCAGTACTTC. Translation: CASSPESQGETQYF.

The chain recombines TRBV29-1 with TRBJ2-2; TRBD2 agrees at 7 bases. Germline V gives CDR1 SQVTM, CDR2 ANQGSEA. Trimming cost V 5 bases and J 2 bases; bases outside gene matches: 2. The CDR3 loop spans 13 amino acids. The CDR3 spells CSVSSGNTGELFF. CDR3 in DNA: TGCAGCGTTTCTAGCGGAAACACCGGGGAGCTGTTTTTT.